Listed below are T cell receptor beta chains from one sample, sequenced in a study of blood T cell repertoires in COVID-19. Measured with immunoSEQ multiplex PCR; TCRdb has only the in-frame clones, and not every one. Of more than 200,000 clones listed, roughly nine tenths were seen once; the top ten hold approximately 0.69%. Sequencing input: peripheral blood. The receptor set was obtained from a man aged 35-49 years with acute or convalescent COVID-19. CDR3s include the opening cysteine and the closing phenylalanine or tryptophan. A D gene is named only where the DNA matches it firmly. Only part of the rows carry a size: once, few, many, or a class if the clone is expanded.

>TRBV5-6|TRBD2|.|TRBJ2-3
CASSRTSGGFTDTQYF
TGTGCCAGCAGTAGGACTAGCGGGGGGTTCACAGATACGCAGTATTTT
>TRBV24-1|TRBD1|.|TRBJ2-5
CATSDPRTGGTGETQYF
TGTGCCACCAGTGACCCACGGACAGGGGGGACTGGAGAGACCCAGTACTTC
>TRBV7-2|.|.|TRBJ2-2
CASSSQVSLNTGELFF
TGTGCCAGCAGCTCCCAGGTTTCTCTTAACACCGGGGAGCTGTTTTTT
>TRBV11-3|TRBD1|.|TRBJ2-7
CASSLDGTGWGEQYF
TGTGCCAGCAGCTTAGACGGGACAGGATGGGGCGAGCAGTACTTC
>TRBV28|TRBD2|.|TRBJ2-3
CASSFLSGRTDTQYF
TGTGCCAGCAGTTTCCTTAGCGGGAGAACAGATACGCAGTATTTT
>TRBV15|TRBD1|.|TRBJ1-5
CATSPDRGAWQPQHF
TGTGCCACCAGTCCGGACAGGGGGGCTTGGCAGCCCCAGCATTTT
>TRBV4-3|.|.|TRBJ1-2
CASSQAVPGNYGYTF
TGCGCCAGCAGCCAAGCTGTTCCGGGGAACTATGGCTACACCTTC
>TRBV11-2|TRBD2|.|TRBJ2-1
CASTKEGLYNEQFF
TGTGCCAGCACCAAAGAGGGACTATACAATGAGCAGTTCTTC
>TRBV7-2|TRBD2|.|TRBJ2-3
CASSPRLAGTDTQYF
TGTGCCAGCAGCCCGCGACTAGCGGGCACAGATACGCAGTATTTT
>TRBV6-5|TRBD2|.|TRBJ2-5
CASTGGDPLQETQYF
TGTGCCAGCACTGGGGGGGACCCGTTACAAGAGACCCAGTACTTC
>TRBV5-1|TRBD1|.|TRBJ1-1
CASSSGGIFSEAFF
TGCGCCAGCAGCTCAGGGGGAATTTTCTCTGAAGCTTTCTTT
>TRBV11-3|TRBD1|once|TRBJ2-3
CASSLEGGSTDTQYF
TGTGCCAGCAGCTTAGAAGGGGGCTCCACAGATACGCAGTATTTT
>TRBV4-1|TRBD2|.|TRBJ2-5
CASSQTGGETQYF
TGCGCCAGCAGCCAGACGGGGGGGGAGACCCAGTACTTC
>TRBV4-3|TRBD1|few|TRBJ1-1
CASSPTGGWVNTEAFF
TGCGCCAGCAGCCCAACAGGGGGCTGGGTGAACACTGAAGCTTTCTTT
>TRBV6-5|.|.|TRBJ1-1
CASSGDFASAFF
TGTGCCAGCAGCGGGGACTTCGCCTCAGCTTTCTTT
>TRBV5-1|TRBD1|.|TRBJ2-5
CATTPGQGGETQYF
TGCGCCACCACCCCCGGACAGGGAGGAGAGACCCAGTACTTC
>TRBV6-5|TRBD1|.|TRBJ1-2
CAIGNRGPGYTF
TGTGCCATTGGGAACAGGGGACCCGGCTACACCTTC
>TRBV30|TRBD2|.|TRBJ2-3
CASNGAGGESWTDTQYF
TGTGCCTCCAACGGTGCGGGGGGCGAAAGTTGGACAGATACGCAGTATTTT
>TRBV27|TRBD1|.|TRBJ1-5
CASSFTGGGQPQHF
TGTGCCAGCAGTTTCACAGGGGGCGGTCAGCCCCAGCATTTT
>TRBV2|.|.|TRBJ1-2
CASRKPGDAYGYTF
TGTGCCAGCAGGAAACCAGGGGACGCCTATGGCTACACCTTC
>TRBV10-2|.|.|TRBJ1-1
CASSLDRNTEAFF
TGCGCCAGCAGTCTTGACAGGAACACTGAAGCTTTCTTT
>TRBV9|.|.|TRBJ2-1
CASSEDWGGEQFF
TGTGCCAGCAGCGAGGACTGGGGGGGCGAGCAGTTCTTC
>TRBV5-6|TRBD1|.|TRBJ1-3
CASSFRTGGNTIYF
TGTGCCAGCAGCTTCCGGACAGGGGGAAACACCATATATTTT
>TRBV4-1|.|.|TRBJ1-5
CASSQVGRGGNQPQHF
TGCGCCAGCAGCCAAGTAGGCAGGGGAGGCAATCAGCCCCAGCATTTT
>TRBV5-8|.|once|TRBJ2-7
CASSVTYEQYF
TGTGCCAGCAGCGTCACCTACGAGCAGTACTTC
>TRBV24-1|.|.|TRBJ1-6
CAPLLRPRLPDSPLHF
TGTGCCCCACTTCTTCGGCCTCGACTACCTGATTCACCCCTCCACTTT
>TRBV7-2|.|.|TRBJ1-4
CASSLAGGLNEKLFF
TGTGCCAGCAGCTTAGCTGGGGGACTAAATGAAAAACTGTTTTTT
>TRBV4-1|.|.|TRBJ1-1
CASSRSPAGNTEAFF
TGCGCCAGCAGCCGCAGCCCGGCAGGGAACACTGAAGCTTTCTTT
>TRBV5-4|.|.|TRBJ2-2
CASLRANGELFF
TGTGCCAGCCTCAGGGCAAACGGGGAGCTGTTTTTT
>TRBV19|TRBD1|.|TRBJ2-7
CASSSPRQGAPYEQYF
TGTGCCAGTAGTTCCCCTAGACAGGGGGCTCCCTACGAGCAGTACTTC
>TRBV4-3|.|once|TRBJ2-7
CASSQAGGFDEQYF
TGCGCCAGCAGCCAAGCCGGGGGATTCGACGAGCAGTACTTC
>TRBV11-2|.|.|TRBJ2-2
CASKLVTGELFF
TGTGCCAGCAAACTTGTCACCGGGGAGCTGTTTTTT
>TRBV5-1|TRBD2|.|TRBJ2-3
CASSLVAGVTTDTQYF
TGCGCCAGCAGCTTGGTAGCGGGGGTTACCACAGATACGCAGTATTTT
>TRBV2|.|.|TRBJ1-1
CASSELGGPYTEAFF
TGTGCCAGCAGTGAACTAGGAGGGCCCTACACTGAAGCTTTCTTT
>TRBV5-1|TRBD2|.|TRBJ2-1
CASSPGLAGGPGNEQFF
TGCGCCAGCAGCCCGGGACTAGCGGGGGGGCCGGGGAATGAGCAGTTCTTC
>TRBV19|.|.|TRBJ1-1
CASSAQGNTEAFF
TGTGCCAGTAGTGCACAGGGGAACACTGAAGCTTTCTTT
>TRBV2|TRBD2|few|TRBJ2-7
CASGLAGFNEQYF
TGTGCCAGCGGCCTAGCGGGGTTTAACGAGCAGTACTTC
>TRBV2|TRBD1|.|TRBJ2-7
CASIHHGGTGAPEQYF
TGTGCCAGCATTCATCATGGGGGGACAGGAGCCCCTGAGCAGTACTTC
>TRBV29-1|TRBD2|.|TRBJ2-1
CSVESGRAAHEQFF
TGCAGCGTTGAAAGCGGGAGGGCCGCTCATGAGCAGTTCTTC
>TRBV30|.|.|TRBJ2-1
CAWSLYNEQFF
TGTGCCTGGAGTCTATACAATGAGCAGTTCTTC
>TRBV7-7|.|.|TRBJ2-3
CASSLTLEGADTQYF
TGTGCCAGCAGCTTAACCCTCGAAGGGGCGGATACGCAGTATTTT
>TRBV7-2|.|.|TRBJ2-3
CASSLAGLFTDTQYF
TGTGCCAGCAGCTTAGCGGGACTCTTCACAGATACGCAGTATTTT
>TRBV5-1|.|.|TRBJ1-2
CASSPSSTDLGAYGYTF
TGCGCCAGCAGTCCCTCTTCAACAGATCTCGGCGCCTATGGCTACACCTTC
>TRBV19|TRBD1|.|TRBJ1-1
CASTGQGTEAFF
TGTGCCAGTACCGGACAGGGAACTGAAGCTTTCTTT